The clone carrying this TCR beta chain was counted at least ten times. The antigen remains unidentified. Universal primer sites and UMIs were introduced during 5'RACE template-switching synthesis of TCR cDNA. TCRdb passed the 5' RACE reads through MiXCR, listing each CDR3 protein once. The repertoire holds about 300,000 distinct CDR3 sequences, 4% seen once, with 20% to 30% in the top ten. Per germline, CDR1 SEHNR and CDR2 FQNEAQ (reference sequence). Trimming pared 5 bases from V and 4 bases from J, leaving 12 bases between. This CDR3 contains 14 residues. This record comes from a study of T cells after yellow fever vaccination. For the study at large: SMART-Seq v4 Ultra Low Input handled preparation of low-cell-number fractions. Study-wide results and limits: Among primary-vaccination clones, most reappeared after the booster, at around 97% for CD4 and 88% for CD8. FACS-sorted repertoires could harbor abundant contaminating bulk-population clonotypes.

This TCR derives from a man younger than 35 who received the YFV17D yellow fever vaccine. The V call is TRBV7-9, the J call TRBJ2-1; unclear D gene. The sample in question was PBMCs, obtained 5 days after the yellow fever booster vaccination. The CDR3 region is CASSPSGAYNEQFF. For the CDR3, the DNA is TGTGCCAGCAGCCCTAGTGGCGCGTACAATGAGCAGTTCTTC.